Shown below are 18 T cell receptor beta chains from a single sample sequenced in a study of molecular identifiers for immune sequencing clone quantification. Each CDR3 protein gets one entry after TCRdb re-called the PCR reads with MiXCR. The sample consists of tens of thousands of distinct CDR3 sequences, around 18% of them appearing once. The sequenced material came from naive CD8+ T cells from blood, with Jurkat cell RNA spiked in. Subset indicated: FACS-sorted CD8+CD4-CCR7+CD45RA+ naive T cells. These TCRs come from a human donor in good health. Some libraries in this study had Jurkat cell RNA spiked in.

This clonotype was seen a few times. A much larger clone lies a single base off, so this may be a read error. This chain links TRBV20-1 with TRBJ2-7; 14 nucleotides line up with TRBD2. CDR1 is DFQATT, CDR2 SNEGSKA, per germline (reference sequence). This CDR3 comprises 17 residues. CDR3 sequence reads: CNATDTRTSGRRNEQYF. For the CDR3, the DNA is TGCAATGCCACCGATACCAGGACTAGCGGGAGGCGGAACGAGCAGTACTTC.

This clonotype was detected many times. CDR3 DNA sequence: TGTGCCAGCAGCCAAGGGACTCCCAAAACTCGCGAGCAGTACTTC. Its protein is CASSQGTPKTREQYF. The V gene is TRBV4-2, the J gene TRBJ2-7; D is perhaps TRBD2 (5 bases). Germline CDR1 and CDR2: LGHNA and YNFKEQ. V shed 1 base and J shed 6 bases, with 16 bases lying between them. CDR3 length equals 15 residues.

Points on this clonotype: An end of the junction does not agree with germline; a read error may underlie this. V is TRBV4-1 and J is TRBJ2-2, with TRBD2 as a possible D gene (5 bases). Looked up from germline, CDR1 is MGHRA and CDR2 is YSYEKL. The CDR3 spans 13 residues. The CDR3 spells CASSPLDTGELLF. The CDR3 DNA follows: TGCGCCAGCAGCCCCCTTGACACCGGGGAGCTGCTTTTT.

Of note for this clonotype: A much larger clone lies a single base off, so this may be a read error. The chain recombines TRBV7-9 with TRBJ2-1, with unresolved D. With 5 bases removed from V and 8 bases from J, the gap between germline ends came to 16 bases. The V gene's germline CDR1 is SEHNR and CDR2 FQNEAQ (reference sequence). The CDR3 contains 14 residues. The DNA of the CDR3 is TGTGCCAGCAGCCCCAGACGACCGAAGGATGAGCAGTTCTTC. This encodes CASSPRRPKDEQFF.

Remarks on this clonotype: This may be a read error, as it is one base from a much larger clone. CDR3 nucleotide sequence: TGTGCCAGCAGCCCCTGGCTGACTAGCGATCCCTACGAGCAGTACTTC. Encoded protein: CASSPWLTSDPYEQYF. This chain connects TRBV5-3 to TRBJ2-7; 8 bases are a match to TRBD2. TRBV5-3 has ORF status, its function being uncertain. There are 16 residues in the CDR3. The trim removed 8 bases at V and 2 bases at J, leaving 15 bases unmatched.

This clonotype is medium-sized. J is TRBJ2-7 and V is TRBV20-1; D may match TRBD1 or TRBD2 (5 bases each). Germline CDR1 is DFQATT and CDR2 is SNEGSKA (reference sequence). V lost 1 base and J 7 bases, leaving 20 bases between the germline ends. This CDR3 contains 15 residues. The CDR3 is CSARGGPGTVWEQYF. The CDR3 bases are TGCAGTGCTAGAGGAGGGCCCGGGACCGTCTGGGAGCAGTACTTC.

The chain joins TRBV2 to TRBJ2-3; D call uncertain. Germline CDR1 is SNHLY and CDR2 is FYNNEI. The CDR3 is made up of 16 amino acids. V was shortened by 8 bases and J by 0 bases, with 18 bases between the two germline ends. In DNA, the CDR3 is TGTGCCAGCCTACCCGAGGAGACTTCTAGCACAGATACGCAGTATTTT. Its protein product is CASLPEETSSTDTQYF.

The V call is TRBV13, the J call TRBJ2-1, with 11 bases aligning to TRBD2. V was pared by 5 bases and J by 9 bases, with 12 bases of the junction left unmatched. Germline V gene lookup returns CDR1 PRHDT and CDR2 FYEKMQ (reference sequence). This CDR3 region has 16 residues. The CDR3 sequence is CASSPIAGGPSSEQFF. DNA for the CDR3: TGTGCCAGCAGCCCGATAGCGGGAGGGCCATCGAGTGAGCAGTTCTTC.

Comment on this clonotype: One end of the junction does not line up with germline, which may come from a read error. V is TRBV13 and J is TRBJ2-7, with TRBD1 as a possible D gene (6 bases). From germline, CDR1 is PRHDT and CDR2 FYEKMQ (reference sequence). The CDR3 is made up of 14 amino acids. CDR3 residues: CASSPGQSSYEQDF. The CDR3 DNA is TGCGCCAGCAGCCCCGGACAGAGCTCCTACGAGCAGGACTTC. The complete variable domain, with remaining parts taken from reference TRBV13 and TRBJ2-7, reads AAGVIQSPRHLIKEKRETATLKCYPIPRHDTVYWYQQGPGQDPQFLISFYEKMQSDKGSIPDRFSAQQFSDYHSELNMSSLELGDSALYFCASSPGQSSYEQDFGPGTRLTVT.

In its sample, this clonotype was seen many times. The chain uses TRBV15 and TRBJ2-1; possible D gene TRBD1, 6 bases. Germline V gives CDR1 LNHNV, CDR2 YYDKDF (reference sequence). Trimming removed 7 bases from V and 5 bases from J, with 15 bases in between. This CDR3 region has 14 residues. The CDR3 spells CATTRGGAHNEQFF. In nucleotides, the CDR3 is TGTGCCACCACTCGAGGGGGAGCACACAATGAGCAGTTCTTC.

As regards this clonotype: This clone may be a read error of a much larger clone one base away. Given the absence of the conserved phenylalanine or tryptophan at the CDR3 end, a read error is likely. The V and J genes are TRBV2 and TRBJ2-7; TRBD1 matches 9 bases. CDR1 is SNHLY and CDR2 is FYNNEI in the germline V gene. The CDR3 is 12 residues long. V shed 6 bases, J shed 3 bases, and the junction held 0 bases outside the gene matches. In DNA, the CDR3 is TGTGCCAGCAGGACAGGGGGCTACGAGCAGTACTCC. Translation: CASRTGGYEQYS.

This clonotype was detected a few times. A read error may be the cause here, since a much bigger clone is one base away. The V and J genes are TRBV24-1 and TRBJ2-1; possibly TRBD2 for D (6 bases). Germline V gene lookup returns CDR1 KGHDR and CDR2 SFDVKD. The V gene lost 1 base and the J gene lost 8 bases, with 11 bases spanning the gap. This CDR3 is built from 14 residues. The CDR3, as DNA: TGTGCCACCAGTGATTTTGCGGGGTACGATGAGCAGTTCTTC. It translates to CATSDFAGYDEQFF.

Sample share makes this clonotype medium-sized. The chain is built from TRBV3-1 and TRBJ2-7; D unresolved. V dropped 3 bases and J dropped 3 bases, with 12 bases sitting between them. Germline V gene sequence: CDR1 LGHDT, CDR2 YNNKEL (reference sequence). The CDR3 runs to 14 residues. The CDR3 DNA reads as TGTGCCAGCAGCCAGGGCGGCCCAATCTACGAGCAGTACTTC. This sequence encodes CASSQGGPIYEQYF.

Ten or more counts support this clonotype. Written as DNA, the CDR3 is TGCGCCAGCAGCCAAGTAGCGGGAGTTACCGACGAGCAGTACTTC. Its protein product is CASSQVAGVTDEQYF. The chain carries TRBV4-3 and TRBJ2-7; 9 nucleotides match TRBD2. V gave up 1 base and J gave up 5 bases; unmatched junction bases: 6. CDR1 is LGHNA and CDR2 is YSLEER in the germline V gene. There are 15 residues in the CDR3.

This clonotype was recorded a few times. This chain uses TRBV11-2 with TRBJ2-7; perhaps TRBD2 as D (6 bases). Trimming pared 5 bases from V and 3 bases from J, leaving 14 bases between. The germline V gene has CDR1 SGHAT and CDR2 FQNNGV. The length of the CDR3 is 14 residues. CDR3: CASSPSDYHYEQYF. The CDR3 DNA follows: TGTGCCAGCAGCCCTTCGGACTACCACTACGAGCAGTACTTC.

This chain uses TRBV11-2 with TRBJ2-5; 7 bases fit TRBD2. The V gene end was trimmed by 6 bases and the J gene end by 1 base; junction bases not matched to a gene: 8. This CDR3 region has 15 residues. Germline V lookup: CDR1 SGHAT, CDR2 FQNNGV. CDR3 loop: CASRSTGGIQETQYF. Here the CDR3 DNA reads TGTGCCAGCAGGTCGACCGGGGGGATCCAAGAGACCCAGTACTTC.

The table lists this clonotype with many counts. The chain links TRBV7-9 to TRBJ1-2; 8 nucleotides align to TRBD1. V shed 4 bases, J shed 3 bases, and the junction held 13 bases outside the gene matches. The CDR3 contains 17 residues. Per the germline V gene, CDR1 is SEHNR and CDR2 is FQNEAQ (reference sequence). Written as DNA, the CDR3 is TGTGCCAGCAGCTCGGACAGGGAAGCCGGATGGTACTATGGCTACACCTTC. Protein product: CASSSDREAGWYYGYTF.

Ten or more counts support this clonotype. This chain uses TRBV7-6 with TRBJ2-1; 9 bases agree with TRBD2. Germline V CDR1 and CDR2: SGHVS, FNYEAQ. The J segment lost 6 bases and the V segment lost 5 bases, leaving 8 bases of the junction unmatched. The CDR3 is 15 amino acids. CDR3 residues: CASSLNRLAANEQFF. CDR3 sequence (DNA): TGTGCCAGCAGCCTAAACAGACTAGCGGCCAATGAGCAGTTCTTC.